Listed below are T cell receptor beta chains from one sample, sequenced in a study of T cells after yellow fever vaccination. TCRdb passed the 5' RACE reads through MiXCR, listing each CDR3 protein once. The table has some 550,000 distinct CDR3 sequences, over 15% seen once. This sample comprised PBMCs, obtained 15 days after the yellow fever booster vaccination. The receptors derive from a man younger than 40 who received the YFV17D yellow fever vaccine. Each CDR3 is given with its conserved first and last residue. Size tells how often a clone was seen (once, few, many) or the class of an expanded clone, and some rows leave it out.

V gene: TRBV21-1
J gene: TRBJ2-7
clone size: few
CDR3 protein: CASSTPFQGNYEQYF

V gene: TRBV29-1
J gene: TRBJ2-2
clone size: .
CDR3 protein: CSVETDKPNTGELFF

V gene: TRBV19
J gene: TRBJ1-1
clone size: .
CDR3 protein: CASTTGILNTEAFF

V gene: TRBV6-1
J gene: TRBJ1-5
clone size: .
CDR3 protein: CASKRVGAGQPQHF

V gene: TRBV12-3/TRBV12-4
J gene: TRBJ2-1
clone size: .
CDR3 protein: CASSPFGQGYNEQFF

V gene: TRBV6-1
J gene: TRBJ1-4
clone size: .
CDR3 protein: CASSPAGTGPPRLFF

V gene: TRBV6-5
J gene: TRBJ2-2
clone size: few
CDR3 protein: CASSYPNRTNTGELFF

V gene: TRBV20-1
J gene: TRBJ2-1
clone size: .
CDR3 protein: CSAWGLAGVNEQFF

V gene: TRBV12-3/TRBV12-4
J gene: TRBJ2-1
clone size: .
CDR3 protein: CASTTLVHNEQFF

V gene: TRBV18
J gene: TRBJ2-1
clone size: .
CDR3 protein: CATESPGDNEQFF

V gene: TRBV30
J gene: TRBJ2-5
clone size: .
CDR3 protein: CAWSVTGHQETQYF

V gene: TRBV9
J gene: TRBJ2-7
clone size: .
CDR3 protein: CASSGGLSNEQYF

V gene: TRBV28
J gene: TRBJ1-2
clone size: .
CDR3 protein: CASSLYNYGYTF

V gene: TRBV18
J gene: TRBJ2-2
clone size: .
CDR3 protein: CASSPRGVAAVIGELFF

V gene: TRBV2
J gene: TRBJ2-7
clone size: .
CDR3 protein: CATTGAGLEQYF

V gene: TRBV7-9
J gene: TRBJ1-3
clone size: .
CDR3 protein: CASTPEYDTIYF

V gene: TRBV7-9
J gene: TRBJ2-3
clone size: .
CDR3 protein: CASSRKQGSSTDTQYF

V gene: TRBV11-1
J gene: TRBJ2-1
clone size: .
CDR3 protein: CASSPLRQAAYNEQFF

V gene: TRBV5-6
J gene: TRBJ2-1
clone size: few
CDR3 protein: CASRGPRESLNNEQFF

V gene: TRBV7-2
J gene: TRBJ2-5
clone size: .
CDR3 protein: CASSFGRTETQYF

V gene: TRBV7-9
J gene: TRBJ1-1
clone size: .
CDR3 protein: CASSSRDPQDTEAFF

V gene: TRBV29-1
J gene: TRBJ2-7
clone size: .
CDR3 protein: CSVGIADEQYF

V gene: TRBV13
J gene: TRBJ2-1
clone size: .
CDR3 protein: CASRLADYNEQFF

V gene: TRBV9
J gene: TRBJ2-7
clone size: .
CDR3 protein: CASSKTGTSFFSEQYF

V gene: TRBV12-3/TRBV12-4
J gene: TRBJ2-1
clone size: few
CDR3 protein: CASTGGTGGPYNEQFF

V gene: TRBV30
J gene: TRBJ2-1
clone size: .
CDR3 protein: CAWSTLTSGIYNEQFF

V gene: TRBV6-5
J gene: TRBJ1-1
clone size: few
CDR3 protein: CASRDMNTEAFF

V gene: TRBV5-5
J gene: TRBJ2-5
clone size: few
CDR3 protein: CASSPKLDTQETQYF

V gene: TRBV5-1
J gene: TRBJ2-1
clone size: .
CDR3 protein: CASSETRSVPMVDEQFF

V gene: TRBV12-3/TRBV12-4
J gene: TRBJ2-1
clone size: few
CDR3 protein: CASSSRSSPYNEQFF

V gene: TRBV14
J gene: TRBJ2-1
clone size: few
CDR3 protein: CASSHPERATYNEQFF

V gene: TRBV18
J gene: TRBJ2-7
clone size: few
CDR3 protein: CASARTAQGSYEQYF

V gene: TRBV7-2
J gene: TRBJ2-5
clone size: .
CDR3 protein: CASSLNKAGTQYF

V gene: TRBV5-1
J gene: TRBJ2-1
clone size: few
CDR3 protein: CASSLGVVGSYNEQFF

V gene: TRBV5-1
J gene: TRBJ1-3
clone size: few
CDR3 protein: CASSSGPGNTIYF

V gene: TRBV7-8
J gene: TRBJ2-2
clone size: .
CDR3 protein: CASSFQSTGELFF

V gene: TRBV20-1
J gene: TRBJ2-1
clone size: .
CDR3 protein: CSALVGQVGYNEQFF

V gene: TRBV12-3/TRBV12-4
J gene: TRBJ1-1
clone size: few
CDR3 protein: CASSSSGLRAFF

V gene: TRBV20-1
J gene: TRBJ2-1
clone size: few
CDR3 protein: CSVDSRRKDNEQFF

V gene: TRBV10-3
J gene: TRBJ1-1
clone size: .
CDR3 protein: CASTRTGNTEAFF

V gene: TRBV29-1
J gene: TRBJ2-7
clone size: .
CDR3 protein: CSANVGGSYEQYF

V gene: TRBV6-5
J gene: TRBJ2-6
clone size: .
CDR3 protein: CASSYRAASGSGANVLTF

V gene: TRBV5-1
J gene: TRBJ2-3
clone size: .
CDR3 protein: CASSLEASGRDTQYF

V gene: TRBV27
J gene: TRBJ2-1
clone size: .
CDR3 protein: CASNYRGRYNEQFF

V gene: TRBV14
J gene: TRBJ2-1
clone size: .
CDR3 protein: CASSSAGAYNEQFF

V gene: TRBV6-5
J gene: TRBJ1-2
clone size: .
CDR3 protein: CASSYEGTFYGYTF